The 8 T cell receptor beta chains below come from one sample, sequenced in a study of shared clonotypes between healthy human individuals. Profiling relied on immunoSEQ multiplex PCR, and the TCRdb table lists in-frame clones only, not all of them. The repertoire consists of 650,000 to 800,000 clones, with 72% occurring once and the leading ten covering more than 1.5%. The material sequenced was memory CD4+ T cells sorted from blood. Subset noted: CD45RA-negative fraction. The receptors were sampled from a woman aged 25 to 39 in good health.

This rearrangement joins TRBV7-6 to TRBJ2-1; 8 bases are shared with TRBD2. CDR1 and CDR2 (germline): SGHVS, FNYEAQ. This CDR3 has 17 residues. With V trimmed by 5 bases and J by 10 bases, 19 bases remained unmatched. CDR3 loop: CASSITLSGVGGQEQFF. CDR3 in DNA: TGTGCCAGCAGCATCACCCTTAGCGGGGTCGGAGGGCAGGAGCAGTTCTTC.

Concerning this clone: This clone may be a read error of a much larger clone one base away. This chain joins TRBV14 and TRBJ1-1; unclear D gene. This CDR3 is 16 amino acids long. Germline CDR1 is SGHDN and CDR2 is FVKESK. The CDR3 is CASSQDLGIMNTEASF. The CDR3 bases are TGTGCCAGCAGCCAAGATCTGGGCATTATGAACACTGAAGCTTCCTTT.

This clone has just a few counts. This rearrangement joins TRBV2 to TRBJ1-5; 8 bases map to TRBD1. Trimming took 5 bases from V and 7 from J; bases not matched to a gene: 7. CDR1 and CDR2 (germline): SNHLY, FYNNEI. The CDR3 spans 14 residues. The CDR3 is CASSLTGGGQPQHF. CDR3 nucleotide sequence: TGTGCCAGCAGTCTCACAGGGGGAGGACAGCCCCAGCATTTT.

The V gene is TRBV9, the J gene TRBJ2-2, with D tentatively TRBD1 or TRBD2 (5 bases each). Trimming stripped 6 bases from V and 0 bases from J, with 18 bases between. Germline CDR1 reads SGDLS; CDR2 reads YYNGEE. There are 17 residues in the CDR3. CDR3 DNA sequence: TGTGCCAGCAAAACAGGACTCGGAGGCGCGAACACCGGGGAGCTGTTTTTT. Amino acids: CASKTGLGGANTGELFF.

This chain uses TRBV18 with TRBJ1-5; D is undetermined. CDR1 and CDR2 from the germline V gene are KGHSH and LQKENI. The CDR3 length is 17 residues. V lost 1 base, J lost 0 bases, and 13 bases lay in between. CDR3 nucleotide sequence: TGTGCCAGCTCACCACTCGGACGGGGAAATAGCAATCAGCCCCAGCATTTT. This encodes CASSPLGRGNSNQPQHF. The variable domain in full, with the rest retrieved from reference TRBV18 and TRBJ1-5, is NAGVMQNPRHLVRRRGQEARLRCSPMKGHSHVYWYRQLPEEGLKFMVYLQKENIIDESGMPKERFSAEFPKEGPSILRIQQVVRGDSAAYFCASSPLGRGNSNQPQHFGDGTRLSIL.

This clone has only a few counts. This sequence joins TRBV5-1 and TRBJ2-3, with D uncertain. The germline V gene encodes CDR1 SGHRS and CDR2 YFSETQ. The CDR3 consists of 14 residues. The V gene lost 6 bases and the J gene lost 0 bases, with 11 bases spanning the gap. The CDR3, as DNA: TGCGCCAGCAAGAACCCGGGTAGCACAGATACGCAGTATTTT. It translates to CASKNPGSTDTQYF.

V and J are TRBV10-1 and TRBJ1-6; no definite D call. The CDR3 totals 14 residues. The V and J ends lost 0 bases and 7 bases respectively, with 7 bases between them. Germline CDR1 WNHNN, CDR2 SYGVQD (reference sequence). In DNA form, the CDR3 reads TGCGCCAGCAGTGAGTCGACGAGAAATTCACCCCTCCACTTT. Encoded protein: CASSESTRNSPLHF.

This clone has more than one count but fewer than ten. The rearrangement links TRBV5-4 to TRBJ1-1; the D is unclear. The CDR3 totals 16 residues. Germline V lookup: CDR1 SGHNT, CDR2 YYREEE (reference sequence). The V end lost 1 base, the J end lost 1 base, and 14 bases lay between the germline ends. The CDR3 DNA is TGTGCCAGCAGCTTGCCCCCCCCAAGAACGAACACTGAAGCTTTCTTT. This codes for CASSLPPPRTNTEAFF.